The 15 T cell receptor beta chains below were found in one sample sequenced in a study of early T cells in non-severe SARS-CoV-2 infection. From the 5' RACE reads, TCRdb called clonotypes with MiXCR, one entry per CDR3 protein. The sample holds fewer than 55,000 distinct CDR3 sequences; around 10% are singletons and the top ten take 4.2%. The sequencing input was whole blood. The receptors shown here come from an adult who was a healthcare worker with PCR-confirmed SARS-CoV-2 infection or an uninfected control (not recorded which).

This clonotype was seen repeatedly, ten times or more. The chain uses TRBV7-2 and TRBJ1-2, with a tentative D call TRBD1 (6 bases). The V gene's germline CDR1 is SGHTA and CDR2 FQGNSA. Trimming took off 5 bases at V and 6 bases at J, with 25 bases between the two ends. CDR3 length: 17 amino acids. The CDR3 loop is CASSLAPYGWAGDGYTF. The CDR3 DNA reads TGTGCCAGCAGCCTCGCCCCATACGGCTGGGCAGGGGATGGCTACACCTTC.

The chain uses TRBV4-1 and TRBJ1-1; TRBD1 matches at 7 bases. Trimming removed 1 base from V and 5 bases from J; junction bases left unmatched: 4. The CDR3 totals 14 residues. Germline loops: CDR1 MGHRA, CDR2 YSYEKL. The CDR3 protein is CASSQGIQGTEAFF. CDR3 DNA sequence: TGCGCCAGCAGCCAAGGAATACAGGGGACTGAAGCTTTCTTT.

This clonotype was seen many times. V and J are TRBV6-6 and TRBJ2-3; no clear D gene. The CDR3 extends over 10 amino acids. Germline CDR1 is MNHNY and CDR2 is SVGAGI (reference sequence). V was cut by 5 bases and J by 4 bases, with 1 base left in between. The CDR3 coding sequence is TGTGCCAGCAGTGCAGATACGCAGTATTTT. Amino acid sequence: CASSADTQYF.

This clonotype was counted only a few times. This chain links TRBV11-1 with TRBJ2-1; maybe TRBD1 (7 bases). Looked up from germline, CDR1 is SGHAT and CDR2 is FQDESV (reference sequence). Trimming left V 5 bases short and J 8 bases short, with 13 bases between. This CDR3 spans 13 amino acids. Written as DNA, the CDR3 is TGTGCCAGCAGCGTTCAGGGGGGCGATGAGCAGTTCTTC. Protein: CASSVQGGDEQFF.

This clonotype was counted ten times or more. The rearrangement joins TRBV5-1 to TRBJ1-5, with D maybe TRBD1 (5 bases). V was pared by 0 bases and J by 3 bases, with 10 bases between. The CDR3 consists of 15 residues. Looked up from germline, CDR1 is SGHRS and CDR2 is YFSETQ. CDR3 bases: TGCGCCAGCAGCTTGGGGCAGGGCACCAATCAGCCCCAGCATTTT. Translation gives CASSLGQGTNQPQHF.

This clonotype has just a few counts. The CDR3 DNA follows: TGTGCCAGCAGCTTAGTTTGGACCAGGAGGACAGGGGGCTTCGCCTCGAACACCGGGGAGCTGTTTTTT. It codes for CASSLVWTRRTGGFASNTGELFF. The chain links TRBV7-9 to TRBJ2-2; 11 nucleotides align to TRBD1. This CDR3 is 23 amino acids long. The germline gives CDR1 SEHNR, CDR2 FQNEAQ (reference sequence). V dropped 1 base and J dropped 0; count of bases not matched to a gene: 19.

This clonotype occurred many times. Here the CDR3 reads CASSQFPGTTDTQYF. CDR3 DNA: TGCGCCAGCAGCCAATTTCCAGGGACCACAGATACGCAGTATTTT. This chain links TRBV4-1 with TRBJ2-3, with D perhaps being TRBD1 or TRBD2 (5 bases each). Between the trimmed V and J ends, which lost 2 bases and 2 bases, there was a span of 11 bases. CDR1 and CDR2 from the germline V gene are MGHRA and YSYEKL. The CDR3 extends over 15 amino acids.

This clonotype was seen only a few times. The CDR3 DNA reads as TGTGCCAGCAGTTTCCTAGCGGAGCAGTTCTTC. Translation: CASSFLAEQFF. V is TRBV12-3 or TRBV12-4 and J is TRBJ2-1, with a possible D match to TRBD2 (6 bases). The length of the CDR3 is 11 residues. Trimming shortened V by 3 bases and J by 10 bases, and 7 bases separated the two germline ends.

In its sample, this clonotype was seen many times. This rearrangement joins TRBV30 to TRBJ2-1; tentative D call: TRBD1 (6 bases). With 0 bases removed from V and 7 bases from J, the gap between germline ends came to 13 bases. Germline CDR1 GTSNPN, CDR2 SVGIG (reference sequence). The CDR3 runs 14 residues. The CDR3 reads CAWSVVAGENEQFF. The CDR3 DNA reads TGTGCCTGGAGTGTTGTGGCAGGGGAAAATGAGCAGTTCTTC. Full variable domain (remainder filled in from reference TRBV30 and TRBJ2-1): SQTIHQWPATLVQPVGSPLSLECTVEGTSNPNLYWYRQAAGRGLQLLFYSVGIGQISSEVPQNLSASRPQDRQFILSSKKLLLSDSGFYLCAWSVVAGENEQFFGPGTRLTVL.

There are many counts of this clonotype. CDR3 nucleotide sequence: TGCAGCGTTGAAGTGGGAGGCCAGTTCACAGATACGCAGTATTTT. Translated, it gives CSVEVGGQFTDTQYF. V and J are TRBV29-1 and TRBJ2-3, with a possible D match to TRBD2 (6 bases). CDR1 SQVTM and CDR2 ANQGSEA come from the germline V gene. V was shortened by 1 base and J by 2 bases, with 13 bases between the two germline ends. This CDR3 has 15 residues.

This clonotype showed up many times. The chain combines TRBV27 with TRBJ1-3; tentatively, D is TRBD1 (6 bases). CDR1 is MNHEY, CDR2 SMNVEV, per germline (reference sequence). The CDR3 is 14 amino acids. V was shortened by 1 base and J by 2 bases, with 6 bases between the two germline ends. DNA of the CDR3: TGTGCCAGCAGTTTATGGGACACTGGAAACACCATATATTTT. Translation: CASSLWDTGNTIYF.

This clonotype was picked up many times. The gene calls are TRBV20-1 and TRBJ2-5; D remains unclear. V lost 3 bases and J lost 5, with 16 bases in between. Germline-derived CDR1 and CDR2 are DFQATT and SNEGSKA (reference sequence). The CDR3 loop spans 14 amino acids. CDR3 residues: CSASGRAITETQYF. The CDR3 bases are TGCAGTGCTAGTGGTAGAGCGATAACGGAGACCCAGTACTTC.

This clonotype was counted ten times or more. This chain uses TRBV20-1 with TRBJ2-1, with 12 nucleotides matching TRBD2. This CDR3 has 15 residues. Trimming took 6 bases from V and 7 from J; bases not matched to a gene: 10. The germline CDR1 and CDR2 sequences are DFQATT and SNEGSKA (reference sequence). CDR3 sequence (DNA): TGCAGTGCACCCGGGACTAGCGGGCTAACAAATGAGCAGTTCTTC. Amino acid sequence: CSAPGTSGLTNEQFF.

This clonotype appeared many times. This chain uses TRBV12-3 or TRBV12-4 with TRBJ2-3; no reliable D call. This CDR3 is built from 12 residues. Trimming removed 8 bases from V and 2 bases from J, with 8 bases in between. Here the CDR3 reads CASGSNTDTQYF. The CDR3 DNA reads as TGTGCCAGCGGGTCAAACACAGATACGCAGTATTTT.

This clonotype was recorded at least ten times. The chain is built from TRBV6-6 and TRBJ1-2; D uncertain. V was clipped by 6 bases and J by 0 bases, with 14 bases between them. The CDR3 contains 15 residues. Germline CDR1 MNHNY, CDR2 SVGAGI (reference sequence). DNA for the CDR3: TGTGCCAGCAGCTATACTGACACGGCTAACTATGGCTACACCTTC. Translated: CASSYTDTANYGYTF.